This T cell receptor (beta chain) was obtained from a study of OX40 agonist ivuxolimab in advanced cancers. About the investigation overall: Ivuxolimab was an agonistic, fully human IgG2 monoclonal antibody directed against OX40 (CD134), a costimulatory receptor. Intravenous ivuxolimab was administered to patients every 2 weeks at six dose levels: 0.01, 0.1, 0.3, 1.5, 3 and 10 mg/kg. Of the 50 to 55 patients in dose escalation, 19 had hepatocellular carcinoma, approximately 15 had melanoma, 9 had renal cell carcinoma and 9 had head and neck cancer. In the dose-escalation cohort, around four fifths of patients were male, and the mean age was roughly 60 years with a range of about 20 to 80. Patients were allowed to have had prior anti-PD-1, anti-PD-L1 or anti-CTLA-4 therapy, and 30% to 50% of the dose-escalation patients had previously received checkpoint inhibitors. Partial responses occurred in three dose-escalation patients, of whom one had hepatocellular carcinoma and two had cutaneous melanoma. Peripheral TCRbeta sequencing aimed to test whether ivuxolimab altered TCR sequence diversity and caused clonal T-cell expansion. The monotherapy dose-escalation portion (N ≈ 56 patients) of the phase I ivuxolimab trial is reported in the paper.

The trial excluded patients who had a history of autoimmune disease or who were on systemic immunosuppression. In every dose cohort, peripheral blood was drawn for TCR sequencing at baseline, cycle 4 day 1, and cycle 7 day 1. The samples were drawn from a first-in-human, open-label, multicenter phase I dose-escalation trial of ivuxolimab. The trial enrolled adults with locally advanced or metastatic head and neck squamous cell, hepatocellular, melanoma or renal cell carcinoma. Before TCR sequencing, CD4+ and CD8+ T cells were separately sorted from peripheral blood. What the study reported, not specific to this receptor: The antigen specificity of the peripheral T cells that underwent clonal expansion was not determined. Clonal expansion of both CD4+ and CD8+ blood T cells was observed from baseline to week 6 at doses 0.1 to 3.0 mg/kg. On average, CD8+ T cells showed more expanded clones than CD4+ T cells after ivuxolimab. In partial responders in the 0.1-3.0 mg/kg groups, normalized peripheral clonal expansion was found to be among the lowest, especially among CD8+ T cells. Low levels of normalized T-cell clonal expansion were also seen in some patients who did not respond.

In its sample, this clone was seen once. Its antigen is still unknown. Within one base of it there is no much larger clone, and no base qualities were kept. Genomic DNA was extracted from sorted cells for sequencing of the TCRbeta CDR3 region. The immunoSEQ Assay was used to sequence the TCRbeta CDR3 regions. Entries here come from immuneACCESS through TCRdb and include only in-frame sequences with V and J called. Some clones fail to appear in such tables; in the studies checked, an unresolved V gene covers under half of the shortfall, and the cause of the remainder is unknown. A total of roughly 61,000 clones appear in this sample, 82% of them only once. The leading ten clones occupy more than 0.4% of the sample. Sequencing used CD4+ or CD8+ T cells sorted from blood, obtained in a trial of the OX40 agonist ivuxolimab. The receptor was isolated from an adult with an advanced solid tumor such as melanoma, head and neck, liver or kidney cancer.

The CDR3 region: CASSLGTGPSYEQYF. The DNA reads as follows: TGTGCCAGCAGCTTAGGGACAGGACCCTCCTACGAGCAGTACTTC. Recombination connected TRBV5-5 to TRBJ2-7; TRBD1 matches 8 bases in the middle. For this chain, trimming is 2 bases at the V end and 0 bases at the J end, and the number of junction bases without a gene match is 4. Per the germline V gene (reference sequence), SGHKS is the CDR1 and YYEKEE is the CDR2. CDR3 length: 15 amino acids, cysteine to phenylalanine. Only CDR3 DNA remains: 45 bases, in frame from the first base. With all but the CDR3 taken from the reference TRBV5-5 and TRBJ2-7 genes, the full variable domain is: DAGVTQSPTHLIKTRGQQVTLRCSPISGHKSVSWYQQVLGQGPQFIFQYYEKEERGRGNFPDRFSARQFPNYSSELNVNALLLGDSALYLCASSLGTGPSYEQYFGPGTRLTVT.